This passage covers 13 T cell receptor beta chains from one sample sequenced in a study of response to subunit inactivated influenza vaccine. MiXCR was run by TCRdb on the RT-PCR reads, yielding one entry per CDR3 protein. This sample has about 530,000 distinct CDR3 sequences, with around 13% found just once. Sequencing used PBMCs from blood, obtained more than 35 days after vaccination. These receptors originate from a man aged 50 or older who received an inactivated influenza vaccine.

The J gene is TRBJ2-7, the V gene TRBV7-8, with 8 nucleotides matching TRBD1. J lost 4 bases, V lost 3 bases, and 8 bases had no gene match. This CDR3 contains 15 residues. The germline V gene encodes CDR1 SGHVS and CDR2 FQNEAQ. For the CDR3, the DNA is TGTGCCAGCAGCTTTGGACAGGGAGTTGTGTACGAGCAGTACTTC. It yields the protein CASSFGQGVVYEQYF.

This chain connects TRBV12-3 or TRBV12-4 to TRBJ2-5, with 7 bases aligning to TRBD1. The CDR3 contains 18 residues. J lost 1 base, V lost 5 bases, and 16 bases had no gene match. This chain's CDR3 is CASSPRPRDRNFQETQYF. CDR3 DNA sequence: TGTGCCAGCAGTCCGCGCCCGAGGGACAGAAATTTCCAAGAGACCCAGTACTTC.

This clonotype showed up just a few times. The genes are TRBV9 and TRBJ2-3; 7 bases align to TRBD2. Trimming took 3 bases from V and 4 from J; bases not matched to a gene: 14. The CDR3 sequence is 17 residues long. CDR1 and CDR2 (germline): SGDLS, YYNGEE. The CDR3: CASSARPGLNIPDTQYF. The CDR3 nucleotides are TGTGCCAGCAGCGCGAGACCGGGACTAAACATCCCAGATACGCAGTATTTT.

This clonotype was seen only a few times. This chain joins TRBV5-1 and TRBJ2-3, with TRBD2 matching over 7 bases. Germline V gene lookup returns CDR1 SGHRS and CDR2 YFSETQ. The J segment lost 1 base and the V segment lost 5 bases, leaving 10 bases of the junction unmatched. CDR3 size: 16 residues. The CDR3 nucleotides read TGCGCCAGCAGAGAAAATAGCGGGCCTGGCACAGATACGCAGTATTTT. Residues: CASRENSGPGTDTQYF.

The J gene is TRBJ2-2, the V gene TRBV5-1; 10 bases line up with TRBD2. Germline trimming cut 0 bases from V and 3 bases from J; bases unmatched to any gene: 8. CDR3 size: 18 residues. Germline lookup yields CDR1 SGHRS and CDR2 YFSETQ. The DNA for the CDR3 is TGCGCCAGCAGCTTGGTGGCTAGCGGGAGATCGGACACCGGGGAGCTGTTTTTT. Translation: CASSLVASGRSDTGELFF.

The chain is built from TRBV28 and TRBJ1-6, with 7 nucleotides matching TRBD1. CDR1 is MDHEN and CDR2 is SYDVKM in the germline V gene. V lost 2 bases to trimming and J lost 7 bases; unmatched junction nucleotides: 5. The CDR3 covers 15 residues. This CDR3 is CASSLRGTANSPLHF. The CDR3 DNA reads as TGTGCCAGCAGTTTAAGGGGGACAGCGAATTCACCCCTCCACTTT.

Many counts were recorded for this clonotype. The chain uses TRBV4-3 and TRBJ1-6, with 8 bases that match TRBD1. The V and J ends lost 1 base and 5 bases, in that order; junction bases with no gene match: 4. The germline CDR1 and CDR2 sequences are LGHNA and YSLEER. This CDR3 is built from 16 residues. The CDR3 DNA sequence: TGCGCCAGCAGCCAAGGGACAGGGTTGAATAATTCACCCCTCCACTTT. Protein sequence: CASSQGTGLNNSPLHF.

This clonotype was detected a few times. In DNA, the CDR3 is TGTGCCACCACCCCGGACTCGGCGGGAGAGACCCAGTACTTC. It translates to CATTPDSAGETQYF. The chain uses TRBV15 and TRBJ2-5; the D gene is possibly TRBD2 (5 bases). The germline V and J ends were trimmed by 7 bases and 4 bases, with 16 bases remaining between them. This CDR3 contains 14 residues. In germline, CDR1 is LNHNV, CDR2 YYDKDF (reference sequence).

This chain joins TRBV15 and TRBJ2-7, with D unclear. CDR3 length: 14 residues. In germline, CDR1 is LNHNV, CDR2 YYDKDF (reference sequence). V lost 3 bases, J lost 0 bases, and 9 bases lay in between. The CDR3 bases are TGTGCCACCAGCAGCGGATGGAGCTCCTACGAGCAGTACTTC. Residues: CATSSGWSSYEQYF.

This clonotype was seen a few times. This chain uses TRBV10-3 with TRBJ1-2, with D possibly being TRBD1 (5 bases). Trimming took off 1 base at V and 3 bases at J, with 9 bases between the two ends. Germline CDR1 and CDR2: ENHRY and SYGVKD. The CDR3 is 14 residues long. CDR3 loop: CAISELGEDYGYTF. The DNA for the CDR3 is TGTGCCATCAGTGAGTTAGGGGAGGACTATGGCTACACCTTC.

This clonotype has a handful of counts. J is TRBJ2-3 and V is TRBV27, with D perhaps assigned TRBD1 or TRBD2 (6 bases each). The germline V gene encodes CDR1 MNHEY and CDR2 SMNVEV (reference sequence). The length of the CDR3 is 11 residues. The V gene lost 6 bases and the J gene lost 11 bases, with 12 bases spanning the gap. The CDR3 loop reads CASRTGAGQYF. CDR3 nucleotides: TGTGCCAGCAGAACGGGGGCCGGGCAGTATTTT.

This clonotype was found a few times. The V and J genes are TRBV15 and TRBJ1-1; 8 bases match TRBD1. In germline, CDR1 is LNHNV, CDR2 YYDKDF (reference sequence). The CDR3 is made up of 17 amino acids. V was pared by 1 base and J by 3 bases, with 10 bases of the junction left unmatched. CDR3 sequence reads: CATSRAWTGRRDTEAFF. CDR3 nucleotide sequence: TGTGCCACCAGCAGAGCCTGGACAGGGAGAAGGGACACTGAAGCTTTCTTT.

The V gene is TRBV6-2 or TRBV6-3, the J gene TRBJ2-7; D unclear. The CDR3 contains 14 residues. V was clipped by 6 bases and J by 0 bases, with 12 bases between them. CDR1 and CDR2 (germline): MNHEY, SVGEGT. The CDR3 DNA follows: TGTGCCAGCAGCGATACAAAGACCTCCTACGAGCAGTACTTC. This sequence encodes CASSDTKTSYEQYF.